The text below deals with one T cell receptor beta chain. The CDR3 is 14 residues long. V trimming: 6 bases; J trimming: 4 bases; junction bases outside the gene matches: 4. In germline, CDR1 is LGHDT, CDR2 YNNKEL (reference sequence). These data originate in a study of regulatory T cells in long-lasting Graves disease. Time point denoted: newly diagnosed GD, antithyroid drugs for less than 3 months. Researchers made the TCR library from RNA that was extracted from PBMCs. Peripheral blood, around 9.7 milliliters per patient, was collected in EDTA tubes. Arm-PCR of CDR3 regions with iRepertoire HTBI primers generated TCR beta libraries. TCRdb ran MiXCR on the multiplex PCR reads and lists one entry per CDR3 protein. The sample carries hundreds of thousands of distinct CDR3 sequences, around 15% recorded once. This sample also appeared in a second study, on T cells in Graves' hyperthyroidism and ophthalmopathy. In that study: Ophthalmopathy cases were set apart from stable hyperthyroidism by a 13 V-J model.

The sequence was obtained from a man aged 18 to 35 with Graves disease. This chain links TRBV3-1 with TRBJ1-3; 9 bases fit TRBD1. Sequences were derived from peripheral blood mononuclear cells (PBMCs), sampled at new diagnosis, from a patient treated with antithyroid drugs. The CDR3 region has the DNA TGTGCCAGCAGGCTGGGGACAGGGGGAAACACCATATATTTT. Protein product: CASRLGTGGNTIYF.